These T cell receptor beta chains were read from a single sample in a study of HIV-infected patients and healthy controls. TCRdb re-derived calls from the 5' RACE reads in MiXCR, one entry per CDR3 protein. The sample yields tens of thousands of distinct CDR3 sequences, approximately 21% seen once. Input material: CD4+ T cells from blood. The receptors here all came from a human donor in good health. Both conserved end residues are part of each CDR3. D genes are given only for firm matches. The listing skips clone size in some rows; elsewhere it reads once, few, many or a size class.

>TRBJ2-7|-|-|TRBV9
CASSVANGPYEQYF
TGTGCCAGCAGCGTAGCCAACGGACCGTACGAGCAGTACTTC
>TRBJ1-3|TRBD1|few|TRBV4-3
CASSQGGQNSGNTIYF
TGCGCCAGCAGCCAAGGGGGACAGAACTCTGGAAACACCATATATTTT
>TRBJ2-2|-|-|TRBV3-1
CASSRPTRANTGELFF
TGTGCCAGCAGCCGACCGACTCGCGCGAACACCGGGGAGCTGTTTTTT
>TRBJ2-3|TRBD2|few|TRBV5-5
CASSLGASGRRTDTQYF
TGTGCCAGCAGCTTAGGGGCTAGCGGGAGGAGGACAGATACGCAGTATTTT
>TRBJ1-1|-|many|TRBV29-1
CSVDRGTEAFF
TGCAGCGTTGACAGGGGCACTGAAGCTTTCTTT
>TRBJ1-5|-|-|TRBV7-3
CASSWGANQPQHF
TGTGCCAGCAGCTGGGGCGCCAATCAGCCCCAGCATTTT
>TRBJ2-3|TRBD2|many|TRBV7-2
CASSLVGTSGRTDTQYF
TGTGCCAGCAGCTTAGTGGGGACTAGCGGGCGCACAGATACGCAGTATTTT
>TRBJ1-1|-|few|TRBV30
CAWSHGSEAFF
TGTGCCTGGAGTCACGGGTCTGAAGCTTTCTTT
>TRBJ2-7|-|-|TRBV10-3
CAITGGGLGYEQYF
TGTGCCATCACTGGAGGGGGGCTAGGATACGAGCAGTACTTC
>TRBJ2-1|TRBD2|many|TRBV6-5
CASSRLAEYNEQFF
TGTGCCAGCAGTCGACTAGCAGAATACAATGAGCAGTTCTTC
>TRBJ2-5|-|many|TRBV20-1
CSADPGGEETQYF
TGCAGTGCAGATCCCGGGGGAGAAGAGACCCAGTACTTC
>TRBJ1-1|-|-|TRBV6-2/TRBV6-3
CASSSGTAYTEAFF
TGTGCCAGCAGCTCCGGGACGGCCTACACTGAAGCTTTCTTT
>TRBJ1-2|-|-|TRBV3-1
CASSQGSRNYGYTF
TGTGCCAGCAGCCAAGGTAGCAGGAACTATGGCTACACCTTC
>TRBJ1-5|TRBD1|-|TRBV7-2
CASSWTGGVNQPQHF
TGTGCCAGCAGCTGGACAGGGGGCGTCAATCAGCCCCAGCATTTT
>TRBJ2-1|TRBD2|once|TRBV10-3
CAISGPGLAYNEQFF
TGTGCCATCAGCGGACCGGGACTAGCCTACAATGAGCAGTTCTTC
>TRBJ2-1|TRBD2|-|TRBV4-1
CASSQGLAGSYNEQFF
TGCGCCAGCAGCCAAGGACTAGCGGGGTCCTACAATGAGCAGTTCTTC
>TRBJ1-2|TRBD1|-|TRBV4-2
CASSQEGTGSNYGYTF
TGTGCCAGCAGCCAAGAGGGGACAGGGTCTAACTATGGCTACACCTTC
>TRBJ1-4|-|-|TRBV29-1
CSAQRSNEKLFF
TGCAGCGCCCAGAGGTCCAATGAAAAACTGTTTTTT
>TRBJ2-1|TRBD1|-|TRBV10-3
CAIKEDRNPRNNEQFF
TGTGCCATCAAAGAGGACAGGAACCCGAGGAACAATGAGCAGTTCTTC
>TRBJ2-3|TRBD1|few|TRBV4-1
CASRDRDRRDTQYF
TGCGCCAGCAGAGACCGGGACAGGAGAGATACGCAGTATTTT
>TRBJ1-1|-|many|TRBV20-1
CSARVGSMNTEAFF
TGCAGTGCTAGAGTTGGCAGCATGAACACTGAAGCTTTCTTT
>TRBJ1-1|-|many|TRBV28
CASRWGPMNTEAFF
TGTGCCAGCAGATGGGGGCCCATGAACACTGAAGCTTTCTTT
>TRBJ1-1|-|few|TRBV12-3/TRBV12-4
CASARGSEAFF
TGTGCCAGCGCCCGCGGTTCCGAAGCTTTCTTT
>TRBJ2-3|-|-|TRBV15
CATSRGGLDTQYF
TGTGCCACCAGCAGAGGTGGATTGGATACGCAGTATTTT
>TRBJ1-2|-|many|TRBV6-1
CATASEYYGYTF
TGTGCCACCGCCAGCGAATACTATGGCTACACCTTC
>TRBJ1-2|TRBD1|-|TRBV2
CARRQGQDYGYTF
TGTGCCAGAAGACAGGGCCAAGACTATGGCTACACCTTC
>TRBJ1-3|-|many|TRBV7-2
CASSLGPGANGNTIYF
TGTGCCAGCAGCTTAGGTCCGGGGGCAAATGGAAACACCATATATTTT
>TRBJ2-7|TRBD1|many|TRBV14
CASSLGTVSYEQYF
TGTGCCAGCAGCCTCGGGACAGTCTCCTACGAGCAGTACTTC
>TRBJ1-1|-|many|TRBV6-1
CASSETGNTEAFF
TGTGCCAGCAGTGAAACAGGGAACACTGAAGCTTTCTTT
>TRBJ2-3|-|few|TRBV29-1
CSVGGGAYTQYF
TGCAGCGTTGGGGGGGGGGCCTATACGCAGTATTTT
>TRBJ2-5|-|-|TRBV7-2
CASSWAGETQYF
TGTGCCAGCAGCTGGGCCGGGGAGACCCAGTACTTC
>TRBJ2-1|-|many|TRBV7-2
CASSLNPGSHSYNEQFF
TGTGCCAGCAGCTTAAATCCCGGGAGCCACTCCTACAATGAGCAGTTCTTC
>TRBJ2-7|-|few|TRBV5-6
CASSSPSGGRGQYF
TGTGCCAGCAGCTCCCCCTCCGGAGGGCGTGGGCAGTACTTC
>TRBJ1-5|TRBD1|few|TRBV4-3
CASSQDRGQGKPQHF
TGCGCCAGCAGCCAAGACCGGGGACAGGGTAAGCCCCAGCATTTT
>TRBJ1-5|-|many|TRBV2
CASSMGRLNQPQHF
TGTGCCAGCAGTATGGGACGCCTCAATCAGCCCCAGCATTTT
>TRBJ1-1|-|-|TRBV2
CASIVGAGNTEAFF
TGTGCCAGCATTGTGGGGGCAGGGAACACTGAAGCTTTCTTT
>TRBJ2-3|TRBD1|many|TRBV7-7
CASSLGTASTDTQYF
TGTGCTAGCAGCCTAGGGACAGCTAGCACAGATACGCAGTATTTT
>TRBJ2-3|-|few|TRBV7-2
CASSSPRGGGTDTQYF
TGTGCCAGCAGCTCCCCCCGTGGGGGAGGCACAGATACGCAGTATTTT
>TRBJ1-2|-|-|TRBV19
CASSPLGGANYGYTF
TGTGCCAGTAGCCCCCTGGGGGGGGCGAACTATGGCTACACCTTC
>TRBJ1-6|-|many|TRBV5-1
CASSLVGQVDSPLHF
TGCGCCAGCAGCTTGGTAGGTCAGGTGGACTCACCCCTCCACTTT
>TRBJ2-1|TRBD2|many|TRBV20-1
CSATSGANEQFF
TGCAGTGCTACTAGCGGGGCGAATGAGCAGTTCTTC
>TRBJ2-7|-|-|TRBV2
CASSEADTYEQYF
TGTGCCAGCAGTGAAGCGGACACCTACGAGCAGTACTTC
>TRBJ1-1|TRBD1|many|TRBV29-1
CSVERQGGTEAFF
TGCAGCGTTGAAAGACAGGGGGGCACTGAAGCTTTCTTT
>TRBJ2-3|-|-|TRBV7-9
CASSVDRGTQYF
TGTGCCAGCAGCGTCGATAGAGGGACGCAGTATTTT
>TRBJ1-1|-|many|TRBV7-6
CASSVDENTEAFF
TGTGCCAGCAGCGTGGACGAGAACACTGAAGCTTTCTTT
>TRBJ2-1|-|-|TRBV6-5
CASSPSGGPRRSNEQFF
TGTGCCAGCAGTCCCAGCGGCGGTCCCAGGAGGAGCAATGAGCAGTTCTTC
>TRBJ1-1|-|few|TRBV6-5
CASSNLGENTEAFF
TGTGCCAGCAGTAATCTAGGGGAAAACACTGAAGCTTTCTTT
>TRBJ1-5|-|few|TRBV12-3/TRBV12-4
CASSFLGQPQHF
TGTGCCAGCAGTTTTTTAGGGCAGCCCCAGCATTTT
>TRBJ2-3|TRBD2|-|TRBV18
CASSTSRSTDTQYF
TGTGCCAGCTCGACTAGCAGATCGACAGATACGCAGTATTTT
>TRBJ2-3|TRBD2|many|TRBV18
CASSPSRGGATDTQYF
TGTGCCAGCTCACCATCCCGGGGGGGAGCCACAGATACGCAGTATTTT
>TRBJ2-1|TRBD2|few|TRBV27
CARGTSGNEQFF
TGTGCTCGGGGGACTAGCGGGAATGAGCAGTTCTTC
>TRBJ1-5|-|medium-sized|TRBV18
CASSPQGSNQPQHF
TGTGCCAGCTCACCACAGGGTAGCAATCAGCCCCAGCATTTT
>TRBJ2-7|-|few|TRBV5-5
CASSPDFSYYYEQYF
TGTGCCAGCAGTCCGGACTTCTCGTATTACTACGAGCAGTACTTC
>TRBJ1-1|TRBD1|few|TRBV10-3
CAISESGQGFEAFF
TGTGCCATCAGTGAGTCGGGACAGGGGTTTGAAGCTTTCTTT
>TRBJ2-7|TRBD2|few|TRBV6-6
CASTKMSGGLAGSLSYEQYF
TGTGCCAGCACCAAGATGTCGGGAGGACTAGCGGGAAGTCTCTCCTACGAGCAGTACTTC
>TRBJ1-2|TRBD1|-|TRBV2
CASRDRTYGYTF
TGTGCCAGCCGGGACAGGACGTATGGCTACACCTTC
>TRBJ1-5|TRBD1|-|TRBV12-3/TRBV12-4
CASSPNRGSGNQPQHF
TGTGCCAGCAGTCCTAACAGGGGGTCTGGCAATCAGCCCCAGCATTTT
>TRBJ1-1|-|-|TRBV19
CASSMTTGSSEAFF
TGTGCCAGTAGTATGACGACAGGCTCGTCTGAAGCTTTCTTT
>TRBJ2-1|-|few|TRBV2
CASNRQRVNFEQFF
TGTGCCAGTAATAGACAGCGGGTAAATTTTGAGCAGTTCTTC
>TRBJ2-7|TRBD1|-|TRBV20-1
CSARDSVRGNEQYF
TGCAGTGCTAGAGATTCGGTCAGGGGGAACGAGCAGTACTTC